These T cell receptor beta chains were read from a single sample in a study of blood T cell repertoires in COVID-19. Only in-frame clones appear in the TCRdb table, and some are missing; sequencing was by immunoSEQ multiplex PCR. The sample holds about 35,000 clones, about 89% seen once. Sequencing was done on a sample of peripheral blood. These receptors came from a human donor in a cohort sampled during active COVID-19. Each CDR3 is given with its conserved first and last residue. Each record gives: V gene, D gene, clone size, J gene, CDR3 protein, CDR3 DNA. A D gene is named only where the DNA matches it firmly. Clone size is shown for a subset of rows, as once, few, many or a class of expanded clone.

v_call: TRBV19; d_call: -; clone_size: -; j_call: TRBJ1-1; cdr3_aa: CASSRSPPSASGAEAFF; cdr3_nt: TGTGCCAGTAGCCGTTCTCCCCCCTCCGCATCGGGGGCTGAAGCTTTCTTT
v_call: TRBV7-3; d_call: -; clone_size: -; j_call: TRBJ2-5; cdr3_aa: CASSFGAGETQYF; cdr3_nt: TGTGCCAGCAGCTTCGGTGCGGGGGAGACCCAGTACTTC
v_call: TRBV3-1/TRBV3-2; d_call: -; clone_size: -; j_call: TRBJ1-6; cdr3_aa: CASSSIRVDNSPLHF; cdr3_nt: TGTGCCAGCAGTAGTATCAGGGTCGATAATTCACCCCTCCACTTT
v_call: TRBV28; d_call: TRBD2; clone_size: -; j_call: TRBJ2-7; cdr3_aa: CASKGGWLEQYF; cdr3_nt: TGTGCCAGCAAGGGAGGGTGGCTCGAGCAGTACTTC
v_call: TRBV7-2; d_call: TRBD1; clone_size: -; j_call: TRBJ2-5; cdr3_aa: CASSLTGGQETQYF; cdr3_nt: TGTGCCAGCAGCTTGACAGGGGGACAAGAGACCCAGTACTTC
v_call: TRBV4-3; d_call: TRBD2; clone_size: -; j_call: TRBJ2-3; cdr3_aa: CASSQELAGGPDTQYF; cdr3_nt: TGCGCCAGCAGCCAAGAACTAGCGGGGGGACCAGATACGCAGTATTTT
v_call: TRBV4-1; d_call: TRBD2; clone_size: -; j_call: TRBJ2-7; cdr3_aa: CASSQDGSGTGYEQYF; cdr3_nt: TGCGCCAGCAGCCAAGATGGGAGCGGGACGGGCTACGAGCAGTACTTC
v_call: TRBV5-1; d_call: TRBD1; clone_size: -; j_call: TRBJ1-2; cdr3_aa: CASSPVGQGVGYGYTF; cdr3_nt: TGCGCCAGCAGCCCCGTTGGACAGGGGGTAGGGTATGGCTACACCTTC
v_call: TRBV5-1; d_call: -; clone_size: -; j_call: TRBJ2-5; cdr3_aa: CASSLFVEGPYQETQYF; cdr3_nt: TGCGCCAGCAGCTTATTTGTGGAGGGGCCATACCAAGAGACCCAGTACTTC
v_call: TRBV7-8; d_call: -; clone_size: -; j_call: TRBJ2-3; cdr3_aa: CASSLRARGQSDTQYF; cdr3_nt: -
v_call: TRBV7-2; d_call: -; clone_size: -; j_call: TRBJ1-1; cdr3_aa: CASSRDRNTEAFF; cdr3_nt: TGTGCCAGCAGCCGTGACAGGAACACTGAAGCTTTCTTT
v_call: TRBV9; d_call: -; clone_size: -; j_call: TRBJ2-1; cdr3_aa: CASSQTRNEQFF; cdr3_nt: TGTGCCAGCAGCCAAACTAGAAATGAGCAGTTCTTC
v_call: TRBV19; d_call: -; clone_size: -; j_call: TRBJ1-2; cdr3_aa: CASSMFGLGSNYGYTF; cdr3_nt: TGTGCCAGTAGTATGTTCGGTCTAGGATCTAACTATGGCTACACCTTC
v_call: TRBV5-1; d_call: -; clone_size: -; j_call: TRBJ2-3; cdr3_aa: CASSQQGVGTDTQYF; cdr3_nt: TGCGCCAGCAGCCAACAGGGAGTCGGCACAGATACGCAGTATTTT
v_call: TRBV19; d_call: TRBD1; clone_size: -; j_call: TRBJ2-7; cdr3_aa: CASSTPGTGSYEQYF; cdr3_nt: TGTGCCAGTAGTACCCCCGGGACAGGCTCCTACGAGCAGTACTTC
v_call: TRBV28; d_call: -; clone_size: -; j_call: TRBJ1-2; cdr3_aa: CASSPQWKGGYTF; cdr3_nt: TGTGCCAGCAGCCCTCAGTGGAAGGGGGGCTACACCTTC
v_call: TRBV4-2; d_call: -; clone_size: -; j_call: TRBJ1-4; cdr3_aa: CASSQEGGGHNEKLFF; cdr3_nt: TGTGCCAGCAGCCAAGAAGGCGGAGGGCATAATGAAAAACTGTTTTTT
v_call: TRBV11-2; d_call: -; clone_size: -; j_call: TRBJ1-5; cdr3_aa: CASSPMTDTSGNQPQHF; cdr3_nt: TGTGCCAGCAGCCCGATGACAGATACTTCGGGCAATCAGCCCCAGCATTTT
v_call: TRBV18; d_call: -; clone_size: -; j_call: TRBJ1-2; cdr3_aa: CASATGDHITIGYTF; cdr3_nt: TGTGCCAGCGCAACGGGGGACCATATAACTATAGGCTACACCTTC
v_call: TRBV9; d_call: TRBD1; clone_size: -; j_call: TRBJ2-2; cdr3_aa: CASSEGTGLAGELFF; cdr3_nt: TGTGCCAGCAGCGAAGGGACAGGACTTGCCGGGGAGCTGTTTTTT
v_call: TRBV5-1; d_call: TRBD2; clone_size: -; j_call: TRBJ2-6; cdr3_aa: CASSLGLAGSSGANVLTF; cdr3_nt: TGCGCCAGCAGCTTGGGACTAGCGGGGAGCTCTGGGGCCAACGTCCTGACTTTC
v_call: TRBV19; d_call: TRBD1; clone_size: -; j_call: TRBJ1-1; cdr3_aa: CASSPRTGEGAFF; cdr3_nt: TGTGCCAGTAGTCCCCGGACAGGAGAGGGGGCTTTCTTT
v_call: TRBV24-1; d_call: TRBD1; clone_size: -; j_call: TRBJ2-1; cdr3_aa: CATSWTGTNNEQFF; cdr3_nt: TGTGCCACCAGCTGGACAGGAACTAACAATGAGCAGTTCTTC
v_call: TRBV20-1; d_call: TRBD1; clone_size: -; j_call: TRBJ1-5; cdr3_aa: CSASFGQGYSNQPQHF; cdr3_nt: TGCAGTGCTAGTTTCGGACAGGGATATAGCAATCAGCCCCAGCATTTT
v_call: TRBV6-5; d_call: TRBD1; clone_size: -; j_call: TRBJ2-7; cdr3_aa: CASRDRGSNYEQYF; cdr3_nt: TGTGCCAGCAGGGACAGGGGGTCAAACTACGAGCAGTACTTC
v_call: TRBV4-3; d_call: TRBD2; clone_size: -; j_call: TRBJ2-5; cdr3_aa: CASSQGGTSSRETQYF; cdr3_nt: TGCGCCAGCAGCCAAGGCGGGACTAGCAGTAGGGAGACCCAGTACTTC
v_call: TRBV6-5; d_call: TRBD1; clone_size: few; j_call: TRBJ2-1; cdr3_aa: CATTGGNEQFF; cdr3_nt: TGTGCCACCACAGGGGGCAATGAGCAGTTCTTC
v_call: TRBV19; d_call: -; clone_size: -; j_call: TRBJ2-1; cdr3_aa: CASSISRGLSYNEQFF; cdr3_nt: TGTGCCAGTAGTATCTCGCGGGGGCTCTCCTACAATGAGCAGTTCTTC
v_call: TRBV24-1; d_call: TRBD1; clone_size: -; j_call: TRBJ1-5; cdr3_aa: CATSDRTGVQPQHF; cdr3_nt: TGTGCCACCAGTGACCGGACAGGGGTTCAGCCCCAGCATTTT
v_call: TRBV18; d_call: -; clone_size: -; j_call: TRBJ2-2; cdr3_aa: CASSPDLTGELFF; cdr3_nt: TGTGCCAGCTCACCCGACTTGACCGGGGAGCTGTTTTTT
v_call: TRBV2; d_call: TRBD1; clone_size: -; j_call: TRBJ1-1; cdr3_aa: CASSRDRDTEAFF; cdr3_nt: TGTGCCAGCAGTAGGGACAGGGACACTGAAGCTTTCTTT
v_call: TRBV5-5; d_call: TRBD1; clone_size: -; j_call: TRBJ2-7; cdr3_aa: CASNKGTGIISYEQYF; cdr3_nt: TGTGCCAGCAACAAAGGGACAGGGATCATCTCCTACGAGCAGTACTTC
v_call: TRBV6-1; d_call: -; clone_size: -; j_call: TRBJ2-7; cdr3_aa: CASSEGSVRGNYEQYF; cdr3_nt: TGTGCCAGCAGTGAAGGCTCGGTCAGGGGAAATTACGAGCAGTACTTC
v_call: TRBV11-3; d_call: -; clone_size: -; j_call: TRBJ2-3; cdr3_aa: CASSLGRGVPDTQYF; cdr3_nt: TGTGCCAGCAGCTTAGGGCGGGGTGTCCCAGATACGCAGTATTTT
v_call: TRBV5-1; d_call: TRBD1; clone_size: -; j_call: TRBJ2-7; cdr3_aa: CASSVPGQGAEQYF; cdr3_nt: TGCGCCAGCAGCGTGCCGGGACAGGGGGCCGAGCAGTACTTC